Each of the 26 T cell receptor beta chains below was sequenced from the same sample in a study of T-cell memory formation after mild COVID-19. MiXCR was run by TCRdb on the 5' RACE reads, yielding one entry per CDR3 protein. The sample lists 550,000 to 700,000 distinct CDR3 sequences, more than 15% seen once, with about 11% in the top ten. The sample taken for sequencing was PBMCs or a T cell subset sorted from them (not recorded which). The receptor set was obtained from an adult woman who had mild COVID-19 (a few samples of this study predate the infection). Cell type and time point are not known.

This clonotype was picked up many times. This sequence joins TRBV5-1 and TRBJ2-7, with a possible D match to TRBD1 (6 bases). The CDR3 covers 14 residues. Germline V gene sequence: CDR1 SGHRS, CDR2 YFSETQ. V dropped 4 bases and J dropped 0 bases, with 11 bases sitting between them. The CDR3 here is CASSQDSHSYEQYF. The CDR3 region has the DNA TGCGCCAGCAGCCAGGACAGCCACTCCTACGAGCAGTACTTC.

This clonotype was detected a few times. This sequence joins TRBV5-1 and TRBJ2-5; tentatively, D is TRBD2 (5 bases). V was cut by 1 base and J by 2 bases, with 15 bases left in between. The CDR3 has 16 amino acids. Germline V gene data show CDR1 as SGHRS and CDR2 as YFSETQ. CDR3 residues: CASSLHFRGSQETQYF. CDR3 in DNA: TGCGCCAGCAGCTTGCATTTCCGGGGTTCACAAGAGACCCAGTACTTC.

This clonotype was detected a few times. This chain connects TRBV20-1 to TRBJ2-6; D is perhaps TRBD2 (5 bases). V was clipped by 6 bases and J by 4 bases, with 13 bases between them. The CDR3 spans 14 residues. Germline V gene data show CDR1 as DFQATT and CDR2 as SNEGSKA (reference sequence). CDR3 loop: CSAMKAGGANVLTF. DNA of the CDR3: TGCAGTGCAATGAAGGCGGGCGGGGCCAACGTCCTGACTTTC.

The rearrangement joins TRBV7-3 to TRBJ2-1; D may be TRBD2 (5 bases). This CDR3 spans 16 amino acids. CDR1 and CDR2 from the germline V gene are SGHTA and FQGTGA. V shed 4 bases and J shed 0 bases, with 13 bases lying between them. CDR3 nucleotide sequence: TGTGCCAGCAGCTCCAGGACTCGGAGCTCCTACAATGAGCAGTTCTTC. Residues: CASSSRTRSSYNEQFF.

The rearrangement uses TRBV20-1 and TRBJ2-7; TRBD2 agrees at 8 bases. Trimming removed 5 bases from V and 6 bases from J; junction bases left unmatched: 15. This CDR3 has 15 amino acids. Germline V lookup: CDR1 DFQATT, CDR2 SNEGSKA (reference sequence). The CDR3 reads CSAYISGVPPREQYF. The CDR3 DNA is TGCAGTGCTTACATTAGCGGGGTACCACCGCGCGAGCAGTACTTC.

This clonotype was recorded once. This may be a read error, as it is one base from a much larger clone. The chain links TRBV4-1 to TRBJ2-3, with 9 bases lining up with TRBD1. CDR3 length equals 15 residues. Germline CDR1 MGHRA, CDR2 YSYEKL. V lost 1 base to trimming and J lost 2 bases; unmatched junction nucleotides: 1. Here the CDR3 DNA reads TGCGCCAGCAGCCAAGGGGACAGGGACACAGATACGCAGTATTTT. It encodes CASSQGDRDTDTQYF.

This chain uses TRBV24-1 with TRBJ1-1, with D maybe TRBD1 (6 bases). Trimming left V 6 bases short and J 9 bases short, with 25 bases between. The germline V gene has CDR1 KGHDR and CDR2 SFDVKD. The CDR3 runs to 16 residues. CDR3 DNA sequence: TGTGCCACCAGTTCGGGGGGCACCAGGTCGGGGGTTAAAGCTTTCTTT. Translating gives CATSSGGTRSGVKAFF.

This sequence joins TRBV7-6 and TRBJ2-1, with 13 bases that match TRBD2. Looked up from germline, CDR1 is SGHVS and CDR2 is FNYEAQ. This CDR3 region has 13 residues. J gave up 13 bases and V 5 bases, and 5 bases lay outside the gene matches. CDR3 loop: CASSPGTSGTQFF. CDR3 sequence (DNA): TGTGCCAGCAGCCCGGGGACTAGCGGGACCCAGTTCTTC.

The CDR3 DNA follows: TGTGCCAGCAGTTTAAGGGGCGTGGAAGCTTTCTTT. Protein: CASSLRGVEAFF. V is TRBV12-3 or TRBV12-4 and J is TRBJ1-1, with a possible D match to TRBD1 (5 bases). The CDR3 is 12 amino acids. V was pared by 2 bases and J by 8 bases, with 9 bases between.

CDR3 protein: CASSLAADGVNQPQHF. The CDR3 region has the DNA TGTGCCAGCAGCTTGGCCGCGGATGGGGTCAATCAGCCCCAGCATTTT. The rearrangement links TRBV5-6 to TRBJ1-5; no clear D. The V and J ends lost 0 bases and 3 bases respectively, with 13 bases between them. The CDR3 length is 16 residues. Germline V CDR1 and CDR2: SGHDT, YYEEEE.

This clonotype was picked up a small number of times. This sequence joins TRBV11-2 and TRBJ2-5, with TRBD2 identical over 10 bases. After removal of 0 bases from V and 4 bases from J, the junction contained 2 bases not matched to a gene. Germline loops: CDR1 SGHAT, CDR2 FQNNGV. This CDR3 has 15 amino acids. The CDR3 DNA reads TGTGCCAGCAGCTTAGAAGCGGGGGGGTTAGAGACCCAGTACTTC. This gives the protein CASSLEAGGLETQYF.

The chain is built from TRBV3-1 and TRBJ2-5; possibly TRBD1 or TRBD2 for D (5 bases each). This CDR3 is built from 15 residues. The germline gives CDR1 LGHDT, CDR2 YNNKEL (reference sequence). Trimming cost V 4 bases and J 5 bases, with 17 bases left between them. The chain's CDR3 is CASSRDSGRRETQYF. CDR3 nucleotide sequence: TGTGCCAGCAGCCGTGACTCGGGGCGGCGGGAGACCCAGTACTTC.

The gene calls are TRBV20-1 and TRBJ2-5, with 8 bases lining up with TRBD1. Unmatched junction bases numbered 5, after V lost 0 bases and J lost 2 bases. Germline CDR1 reads DFQATT; CDR2 reads SNEGSKA (reference sequence). The CDR3 covers 15 residues. The CDR3 nucleotides are TGCAGTGCTAGAGATCCAAGGACAGGGCAAGAGACCCAGTACTTC. It is translated as CSARDPRTGQETQYF.

This rearrangement joins TRBV20-1 to TRBJ2-7; 7 nucleotides align to TRBD2. CDR1 and CDR2 (germline): DFQATT, SNEGSKA (reference sequence). CDR3 length equals 13 residues. As DNA, the CDR3 is TGCAGCCCGAGCGGGATGGGTACCTACGAGCAGTACTTC. It codes for CSPSGMGTYEQYF.

This clonotype has just a few counts. The chain is built from TRBV24-1 and TRBJ2-1; D not resolved. Germline V gene sequence: CDR1 KGHDR, CDR2 SFDVKD. The CDR3 spans 13 residues. V lost 5 bases and J 3 bases, leaving 7 bases between the germline ends. The chain's CDR3 is CATSGVNYNEQFF. The DNA of the CDR3 is TGTGCCACCAGTGGAGTGAACTACAATGAGCAGTTCTTC.

This clonotype was detected ten times or more. The chain links TRBV11-2 to TRBJ1-1, with 8 bases that match TRBD1. Germline V gene sequence: CDR1 SGHAT, CDR2 FQNNGV. The J segment lost 11 bases and the V segment lost 1 base, leaving 21 bases of the junction unmatched. This CDR3 contains 18 residues. The CDR3 is CASSLVPKGARGQEHAFF. The CDR3 DNA reads TGTGCCAGCAGCTTAGTTCCAAAGGGGGCCAGGGGGCAGGAGCATGCTTTCTTT.

The table lists this clonotype with many counts. The chain links TRBV4-2 to TRBJ2-1, with 11 bases matching TRBD2. V trimming: 0 bases; J trimming: 4 bases; junction bases outside the gene matches: 5. The CDR3 extends over 17 amino acids. Germline CDR1 reads LGHNA; CDR2 reads YNFKEQ. CDR3 amino acids: CASSQDPGLAAYNEQFF. CDR3 in DNA: TGTGCCAGCAGCCAAGATCCGGGACTAGCGGCTTACAATGAGCAGTTCTTC.

This clonotype was seen only a few times. CDR3 region: CSVAGSPANTGELFF. Here the CDR3 DNA reads TGCAGCGTGGCGGGTAGCCCCGCGAACACCGGGGAGCTGTTTTTT. The chain carries TRBV29-1 and TRBJ2-2; weak D call: TRBD2 (5 bases). The length of the CDR3 is 15 residues. The ends were cut back, 6 bases at V and 0 bases at J, with 14 bases in the middle. Germline lookup yields CDR1 SQVTM and CDR2 ANQGSEA.

J is TRBJ1-5 and V is TRBV18, with 10 nucleotides matching TRBD1. J was trimmed by 2 bases and V by 2 bases; bases with no gene match: 3. Germline CDR1 and CDR2: KGHSH and LQKENI. The CDR3 has 16 amino acids. The CDR3 DNA is TGTGCCAGCTCACCAGGGACAGGGGTGGGCAATCAGCCCCAGCATTTT. Amino acid sequence: CASSPGTGVGNQPQHF.

CDR3 bases: TGTGCCTGGAGGGCTGGGACAGGGTTTTTCGAAAAACTGTTTTTT. Translated: CAWRAGTGFFEKLFF. The rearrangement joins TRBV30 to TRBJ1-4; 9 nucleotides agree with TRBD1. Germline CDR1 GTSNPN, CDR2 SVGIG (reference sequence). After removal of 3 bases from V and 8 bases from J, the junction contained 10 bases not matched to a gene. The CDR3 length is 15 residues.

This clonotype has a handful of counts. V and J are TRBV27 and TRBJ2-7, with 7 bases that match TRBD2. Looked up from germline, CDR1 is MNHEY and CDR2 is SMNVEV (reference sequence). The CDR3 has 16 amino acids. J was trimmed by 3 bases and V by 4 bases; bases with no gene match: 12. The CDR3 sequence is CASSSLLGEGVYEQYF. CDR3 in DNA: TGTGCCAGCAGTTCCTTATTGGGGGAGGGCGTCTACGAGCAGTACTTC.

This clonotype was picked up a small number of times. V gene TRBV29-1 combines with J gene TRBJ2-2, with a possible D match to TRBD2 (5 bases). Trimming removed 7 bases from V and 7 bases from J, with 10 bases in between. Germline CDR1 is SQVTM and CDR2 is ANQGSEA. The CDR3 loop spans 11 amino acids. The CDR3 loop reads CSARSGGELFF. The CDR3 bases are TGCAGCGCCCGGAGCGGCGGGGAGCTGTTTTTT.

The V gene is TRBV7-9, the J gene TRBJ2-1; the D gene could be TRBD1 or TRBD2 (5 bases each). Trimming took off 2 bases at V and 8 bases at J, with 13 bases between the two ends. Per the germline V gene, CDR1 is SEHNR and CDR2 is FQNEAQ (reference sequence). The CDR3 consists of 14 residues. The CDR3 sequence: CASSLNQRGDEQFF. CDR3 sequence (DNA): TGTGCCAGCAGCTTAAATCAGAGGGGCGATGAGCAGTTCTTC.

This clonotype has a single count. The V gene is TRBV5-1, the J gene TRBJ2-1; 10 bases align to TRBD2. This CDR3 has 21 amino acids. The ends lost 0 bases at V and 3 bases at J; junction bases unmatched: 18. Germline V gene sequence: CDR1 SGHRS, CDR2 YFSETQ. The CDR3 here is CASSLAQERPGLASYYNEQFF. CDR3 in DNA: TGCGCCAGCAGCTTGGCCCAAGAGAGACCGGGACTAGCGAGCTACTACAATGAGCAGTTCTTC.

The CDR3 reads CASSQVRHSSYNEQFF. Here the CDR3 DNA reads TGCGCCAGCAGCCAAGTTCGGCACAGCTCCTACAATGAGCAGTTCTTC. The chain links TRBV4-1 to TRBJ2-1; D ambiguous. Trimming took off 1 base at V and 0 bases at J, with 10 bases between the two ends. The V gene's germline CDR1 is MGHRA and CDR2 YSYEKL. The CDR3 covers 16 residues.

This clonotype came up a few times. J is TRBJ2-3 and V is TRBV7-8, with D tentatively TRBD2 (5 bases). Deletions cut 3 bases from V and 5 bases from J, with 6 bases between. Germline CDR1 reads SGHVS; CDR2 reads FQNEAQ. The CDR3 spans 12 residues. CDR3 nucleotides: TGTGCCAGCAGCTTCGGGGTAGATACGCAGTATTTT. Residues: CASSFGVDTQYF.